This T cell receptor (beta chain) came from a study of blood T cell repertoires in COVID-19 (dated by TCRdb to 2018 to 2021). A note on the overall study: Samples covering the acute and convalescent phases of COVID-19 were provided by collaborators in the United States, Italy and Spain. A freely available public database, intended as a resource for researchers studying the immune response to SARS-CoV-2, is where the repertoires were released. The samples were drawn from the first 160 participants of the ongoing ImmuneRACE study and from 1,254 subjects provided by 6 global collaborators. Deeply sampled blood TCRbeta repertoires from subjects exposed to, actively infected with, or recovered from COVID-19 were included in the dataset. Nearly every sample came with metadata listing a de-identified subject ID, COVID-19 status, age in years and sex. The material from the prospective study consisted of cDNA or gDNA derived from T cells, B-cell-depleted T cells, or PBMCs. Where available, HLA class I and class II types were obtained from metadata supplied by the sample provider rather than from assay-based typing.

TCRbeta CDR3 regions were amplified from genomic DNA using the immunoSEQ Assay, a bias-controlled multiplex PCR. As for how the authors treated the data: The number of nucleated cells in each sample was estimated by amplification of reference gene primers within the assay. Sequence reads were collapsed and filtered to measure the absolute abundance of every unique TCRbeta CDR3 rearrangement. For each sample, productive Simpson clonality was calculated as the square root of Simpson's diversity index over productive rearrangements. Drawn from immuneACCESS, this table holds only the in-frame rearrangements with V and J called that TCRdb kept. Clones are partly lost; checked studies trace under half to an unresolved V gene and leave the rest unexplained. The D gene and trimming were derived from the DNA, and the V and J assignments and clone size from that table. This sample comprises some 450,000 clones, around 90% of them detected only once. The biggest ten clones account for 0.8% to 1% of the sample.

Relative to germline, V is missing 11 bases and J is missing 7 bases, with 18 bases of the junction outside any gene match. Its CDR3 holds 15 amino acids, cysteine through phenylalanine. Only the CDR3 part of the read is kept: 45 bases, read in frame from the first base. From a lookup of the germline V gene, CDR1 and CDR2 are ENHRY and SYGVKD. General findings and caveats noted by the study authors: The quantity of clinical and demographic metadata differed by source and by participant and was supplied without curation.

Concerning this clone itself: The antigen this receptor binds is unknown. Base quality data are lacking; no much larger clone is found one base away.

In Seattle, one collaborating source enrolled patients while the infection was active and tracked those patients longitudinally over the course of disease. Collaborating institutions collected whole blood in K2EDTA tubes following their own protocols. For TCRbeta analysis, collaborators shipped samples in one of three forms: frozen whole blood, isolated PBMCs, or DNA extracted from either of those sample types. The sequencing input was peripheral blood. This TCR derives from a man aged 18 to 30 with COVID-19, enrolled during active disease. Rearrangement joined TRBV10-3 to TRBJ2-7; 9 junctional bases match TRBD1. The DNA is TGTGCCGCCCAGGATCCCGGGACAGGGCCTTGGGAGCAGTACTTC. Its protein product is CAAQDPGTGPWEQYF.